These 31 T cell receptor beta chains originate from one sample sequenced in a study of control samples from healthy donors and cancer patients. The table came from immunoSEQ multiplex PCR; TCRdb's copy has only in-frame clones and leaves some out. The profile shows under 80,000 clones, approximately 94% of them singletons. The specimen sequenced was blood. Receptors were obtained from a woman aged 40 to 50 in good health.

Written as DNA, the CDR3 is TGTGCCAGCAGCTTGGACAGGGTGGATACGCAGTATTTT. Translation gives CASSLDRVDTQYF. This rearrangement joins TRBV5-6 to TRBJ2-3, with D maybe TRBD1 (6 bases). Per germline, CDR1 SGHDT and CDR2 YYEEEE. Deletions cut 0 bases from V and 6 bases from J, with 8 bases between. This CDR3 region has 13 residues.

This chain joins TRBV7-9 and TRBJ1-6; D perhaps matches TRBD1 (5 bases). Germline CDR1 SEHNR, CDR2 FQNEAQ (reference sequence). This CDR3 is built from 16 residues. Trimming took 11 bases from V and 0 from J, leaving 17 bases between them. In DNA, the CDR3 is TGTGCCTCCACGGCTTCTGGGGCCTCCTATAATTCACCCCTCCACTTT. Its translation: CASTASGASYNSPLHF.

This chain uses TRBV7-9 with TRBJ1-6; 7 positions agree with TRBD1. The CDR3 contains 14 residues. Germline loops: CDR1 SEHNR, CDR2 FQNEAQ (reference sequence). With 6 bases clipped from V and 6 bases from J, the junction kept 5 bases outside the gene matches. CDR3 sequence: CASSRQGVNSPLHF. Here the CDR3 DNA reads TGTGCCAGCAGTAGGCAGGGGGTTAATTCACCCCTCCACTTT.

This chain links TRBV6-5 with TRBJ2-7; TRBD1 aligns across 8 bases. After removal of 8 bases from V and 1 base from J, the junction contained 1 base not matched to a gene. This CDR3 region has 12 residues. In germline, CDR1 is MNHEY, CDR2 SVGAGI. This CDR3 reads CASRTGSYEQYF. The CDR3 region has the DNA TGTGCCAGCCGGACAGGGTCCTACGAGCAGTACTTC.

V gene TRBV7-2 combines with J gene TRBJ2-2; D call uncertain. V lost 2 bases to trimming and J lost 7 bases, with 14 bases between them. CDR3 length: 15 residues. CDR1 and CDR2 from the germline V gene are SGHTA and FQGNSA. Here the CDR3 DNA reads TGTGCCAGCAGCTTAACTCTGTCGGCGGTCGGGGAGCTGTTTTTT. Protein sequence: CASSLTLSAVGELFF.

The V and J genes are TRBV5-1 and TRBJ1-1; 8 positions match TRBD1. The CDR3 runs 14 residues. Germline trimming cut 3 bases from V and 5 bases from J; bases unmatched to any gene: 6. Looked up from germline, CDR1 is SGHRS and CDR2 is YFSETQ. DNA for the CDR3: TGCGCCAGCAGCTCTGGACAGGGTTGGACTGAAGCTTTCTTT. It encodes CASSSGQGWTEAFF.

This clone was seen just once. This sequence joins TRBV5-1 and TRBJ1-3; D remains unclear. Germline V gives CDR1 SGHRS, CDR2 YFSETQ. The CDR3 sequence is 14 residues long. With 5 bases removed from V and 2 bases from J, the gap between germline ends came to 11 bases. CDR3 bases: TGCGCCAGCAGTGATGCGGGTGCTGGAAACACCATATATTTT. Its translation: CASSDAGAGNTIYF. The full variable domain, with the rest looked up from reference TRBV5-1 and TRBJ1-3, is KAGVTQTPRYLIKTRGQQVTLSCSPISGHRSVSWYQQTPGQGLQFLFEYFSETQRNKGNFPGRFSGRQFSNSRSEMNVSTLELGDSALYLCASSDAGAGNTIYFGEGSWLTVV.

This clone was seen just once. The rearrangement links TRBV7-8 to TRBJ1-2; 7 bases are shared with TRBD1. The CDR3 is 14 amino acids. J lost 4 bases, V lost 2 bases, and 4 bases had no gene match. The germline gives CDR1 SGHVS, CDR2 FQNEAQ. DNA for the CDR3: TGTGCCAGCAGCTTAATCCGGGACAGCTATGGCTACACCTTC. Protein product: CASSLIRDSYGYTF.

The gene calls are TRBV7-9 and TRBJ2-3; TRBD2 might be the D (6 bases). Trimming left V 1 base short and J 3 bases short, with 14 bases between. The germline V gene has CDR1 SEHNR and CDR2 FQNEAQ (reference sequence). CDR3 length: 16 residues. CDR3 nucleotides: TGTGCCAGCAGCTTAGGTGGCGGGGAGGAAACAGATACGCAGTATTTT. This encodes CASSLGGGEETDTQYF.

V gene TRBV4-2 combines with J gene TRBJ1-1, with 8 bases identical to TRBD1. The germline CDR1 and CDR2 sequences are LGHNA and YNFKEQ. The CDR3 runs 14 residues. J was trimmed by 4 bases and V by 7 bases; bases with no gene match: 8. As DNA, the CDR3 is TGTGCCAGCACCGATCAGGGGGCCGTCACTGAAGCTTTCTTT. As protein: CASTDQGAVTEAFF.

V and J are TRBV9 and TRBJ1-3; D is uncertain. The CDR3 spans 13 residues. Germline V CDR1 and CDR2: SGDLS, YYNGEE. The ends were cut back, 3 bases at V and 4 bases at J, with 8 bases in the middle. For the CDR3, the DNA is TGTGCCAGCAGCGGAGACGGGGGAAACACCATATATTTT. Translating it yields CASSGDGGNTIYF.

This chain connects TRBV6-1 to TRBJ1-2, with D possibly being TRBD1 (5 bases). This CDR3 has 14 residues. V was pared by 2 bases and J by 3 bases, with 10 bases between. Germline CDR1 is MNHNS and CDR2 is SASEGT. CDR3 nucleotides: TGTGCCAGCAGTGAACGGGGCTACGACTATGGCTACACCTTC. It yields the protein CASSERGYDYGYTF.

This clone has just one count. This CDR3 is CASSLGTRFYEQYF. The CDR3 DNA reads TGCGCCAGCAGCTTGGGGACTAGATTTTACGAGCAGTACTTC. The chain uses TRBV5-1 and TRBJ2-7, with 7 bases identical to TRBD2. Germline lookup yields CDR1 SGHRS and CDR2 YFSETQ. J lost 4 bases, V lost 0 bases, and 4 bases had no gene match. CDR3 length: 14 amino acids.

The chain recombines TRBV7-8 with TRBJ2-1; D may be TRBD1 (5 bases). The CDR3 runs to 16 residues. Trimming removed 10 bases at V and 3 bases at J, with 22 bases between. Germline V gives CDR1 SGHVS, CDR2 FQNEAQ. The CDR3 here is CATTPWGTANYNEQFF. The CDR3 bases are TGTGCCACCACCCCGTGGGGCACGGCAAACTACAATGAGCAGTTCTTC.

The chain has TRBV4-1 and TRBJ1-1, with 7 bases aligning to TRBD1. Losses at the gene ends were 4 bases for V and 2 bases for J; bases not matched to a gene: 7. The CDR3 loop spans 15 amino acids. The germline V gene encodes CDR1 MGHRA and CDR2 YSYEKL. CDR3 protein: CASSPIQGTNTEAFF. Written as DNA, the CDR3 is TGCGCCAGCAGCCCTATACAGGGGACTAACACTGAAGCTTTCTTT.

The V gene is TRBV5-1, the J gene TRBJ1-4; 9 nucleotides line up with TRBD1. Germline V lookup: CDR1 SGHRS, CDR2 YFSETQ. The V gene end was trimmed by 7 bases and the J gene end by 7 bases; junction bases not matched to a gene: 11. The CDR3 has 15 amino acids. The CDR3: CASASGQGISEKLFF. CDR3 DNA sequence: TGCGCCAGCGCCTCCGGACAGGGGATCTCTGAAAAACTGTTTTTT.

The gene calls are TRBV7-9 and TRBJ1-6, with 10 bases that match TRBD1. CDR3 length: 15 residues. Germline CDR1 is SEHNR and CDR2 is FQNEAQ (reference sequence). J lost 7 bases, V lost 5 bases, and 5 bases had no gene match. CDR3 protein: CASSTGQGNNSPLHF. In nucleotides, the CDR3 is TGTGCCAGCAGCACGGGACAGGGGAACAATTCACCCCTCCACTTT.

V usage is TRBV10-1 and J usage is TRBJ2-1, with TRBD2 identical over 14 bases. V was pared by 6 bases and J by 8 bases, with 12 bases of the junction left unmatched. There are 17 residues in the CDR3. The germline V gene encodes CDR1 WNHNN and CDR2 SYGVQD (reference sequence). CDR3 coding DNA: TGCGCCAGCAGCCGACTAGCGGGAGGGATTACAGGAGATGAGCAGTTCTTC. Protein: CASSRLAGGITGDEQFF.

The gene calls are TRBV10-3 and TRBJ2-1; a weak D match, TRBD1 (5 bases). Trimming removed 6 bases at V and 6 bases at J, with 15 bases between. This CDR3 has 14 residues. CDR1 and CDR2 (germline): ENHRY, SYGVKD. CDR3 sequence reads: CAIRDQDTVNEQFF. CDR3 sequence (DNA): TGTGCCATCAGGGACCAGGACACCGTCAATGAGCAGTTCTTC.

The rearrangement joins TRBV4-3 to TRBJ2-4; 9 nucleotides line up with TRBD1. V lost 3 bases to trimming and J lost 0 bases; unmatched junction nucleotides: 12. In germline, CDR1 is LGHNA, CDR2 YSLEER. The length of the CDR3 is 19 residues. The CDR3 is CASSHLRGHRGLAKNIQYF. DNA of the CDR3: TGCGCCAGCAGCCACTTAAGGGGGCACAGGGGGCTAGCCAAAAACATTCAGTACTTC.

The CDR3 DNA reads TGTGCCAGCAGTTACTCGATTAGCAAGCGGGGATCAGATACGCAGTATTTT. It encodes CASSYSISKRGSDTQYF. V and J are TRBV6-2 or TRBV6-3 and TRBJ2-3, with TRBD2 identical over 7 bases. The CDR3 length is 17 residues. Germline V gene data show CDR1 as MNHEY and CDR2 as SVGEGT. Trimming cost V 0 bases and J 4 bases; bases outside gene matches: 10.

V is TRBV6-6 and J is TRBJ1-2, with 8 nucleotides matching TRBD1. The CDR3 spans 15 residues. V was pared by 4 bases and J by 1 base, with 5 bases of the junction left unmatched. Germline values: CDR1 MNHNY, CDR2 SVGAGI (reference sequence). The CDR3 DNA is TGTGCCAGCAGTTTGGGAGACAGGGGTAACTATGGCTACACCTTC. Its translation: CASSLGDRGNYGYTF.

Turning to this clone: The junction departs from germline at one end; a sequencing error may be responsible. The chain uses TRBV29-1 and TRBJ2-1, with D unresolved. This CDR3 contains 14 residues. The germline CDR1 and CDR2 sequences are SQVTM and ANQGSEA. CDR3 nucleotides: TGCAGCGTTGGGTCGGGCGTTGGATACATTGAGCAGTTCTTC. Protein product: CSVGSGVGYIEQFF.

This chain uses TRBV2 with TRBJ1-2; D uncertain. The CDR3 runs to 12 residues. Per the germline V gene, CDR1 is SNHLY and CDR2 is FYNNEI. With 0 bases removed from V and 1 base from J, the gap between germline ends came to 0 bases. CDR3 amino acids: CASSEANYGYTF. CDR3 nucleotide sequence: TGTGCCAGCAGTGAAGCTAACTATGGCTACACCTTC.

This chain uses TRBV7-9 with TRBJ2-5; a possible D gene is TRBD1 (6 bases). This CDR3 comprises 16 residues. V dropped 2 bases and J dropped 1 base, with 14 bases sitting between them. Germline CDR1 is SEHNR and CDR2 is FQNEAQ (reference sequence). The CDR3 region is CASSLKLSRGQETQYF. The CDR3 nucleotides read TGTGCCAGCAGCTTAAAACTTTCCAGGGGCCAAGAGACCCAGTACTTC.

The V call is TRBV9, the J call TRBJ2-5, with 7 bases lining up with TRBD1. V dropped 2 bases and J dropped 5; count of bases not matched to a gene: 3. CDR3 size: 13 residues. The germline gives CDR1 SGDLS, CDR2 YYNGEE. The CDR3 DNA follows: TGTGCCAGCAGCGTCGACAGGGCCGAGACCCAGTACTTC. Protein: CASSVDRAETQYF.

CDR3 sequence: CASSSAWGAQGTGELFF. Here the CDR3 DNA reads TGTGCCAGCAGTTCCGCTTGGGGGGCTCAGGGGACCGGGGAGCTGTTTTTT. The rearrangement uses TRBV28 and TRBJ2-2; perhaps D is TRBD1 or TRBD2 (6 bases each). CDR1 is MDHEN, CDR2 SYDVKM, per germline. The CDR3 runs to 17 residues. The V end was cut by 4 bases, the J end by 5 bases, with 20 bases between.

In its sample, this clone was seen a few times. The chain employs TRBV5-1 and TRBJ2-2, with 8 bases aligning to TRBD2. The CDR3 covers 18 residues. J gave up 5 bases and V 5 bases, and 17 bases lay outside the gene matches. Germline V gives CDR1 SGHRS, CDR2 YFSETQ. The CDR3: CASSFSPNRAGETGELFF. CDR3 nucleotide sequence: TGCGCCAGCAGTTTTTCCCCAAACCGAGCGGGAGAGACCGGGGAGCTGTTTTTT. Based on the CDR3 plus reference TRBV5-1 and TRBJ2-2, the full variable domain is KAGVTQTPRYLIKTRGQQVTLSCSPISGHRSVSWYQQTPGQGLQFLFEYFSETQRNKGNFPGRFSGRQFSNSRSEMNVSTLELGDSALYLCASSFSPNRAGETGELFFGEGSRLTVL.

This clone was observed a single time. This chain links TRBV5-1 with TRBJ1-3, with D possibly matching TRBD1 (6 bases). Germline V gives CDR1 SGHRS, CDR2 YFSETQ. The CDR3 is 17 amino acids. The V end lost 0 bases, the J end lost 4 bases, and 17 bases lay between the germline ends. The CDR3 nucleotides read TGCGCCAGCAGCTTGGGCTCGACTTACGGGACAGGAAACACCATATATTTT. Translating it yields CASSLGSTYGTGNTIYF. Variable domain in full (rest from reference TRBV5-1 and TRBJ1-3): KAGVTQTPRYLIKTRGQQVTLSCSPISGHRSVSWYQQTPGQGLQFLFEYFSETQRNKGNFPGRFSGRQFSNSRSEMNVSTLELGDSALYLCASSLGSTYGTGNTIYFGEGSWLTVV.

The chain employs TRBV4-3 and TRBJ2-7; D gene uncertain. V was cut by 0 bases and J by 3 bases, with 6 bases left in between. CDR3 length: 13 amino acids. The germline V gene has CDR1 LGHNA and CDR2 YSLEER. Here the CDR3 DNA reads TGCGCCAGCAGCCAAGATAAGCGCTACGAGCAGTACTTC. Its protein product is CASSQDKRYEQYF.

The chain links TRBV19 to TRBJ1-3, with D possibly matching TRBD1 (5 bases). Trimming left V 7 bases short and J 3 bases short, with 16 bases between. The CDR3 spans 15 residues. Germline assignment: CDR1 LNHDA and CDR2 SQIVND (reference sequence). CDR3 protein: CASNIGTARGNTIYF. The CDR3 nucleotides are TGTGCCAGTAACATTGGGACCGCCCGTGGAAACACCATATATTTT. Full variable domain (remainder filled in from reference TRBV19 and TRBJ1-3): DGGITQSPKYLFRKEGQNVTLSCEQNLNHDAMYWYRQDPGQGLRLIYYSQIVNDFQKGDIAEGYSVSREKKESFPLTVTSAQKNPTAFYLCASNIGTARGNTIYFGEGSWLTVV.